This T cell receptor beta chain was sequenced for a study of tissue T cells after allogeneic stem cell transplantation. As to time point: mouse harvest day 14 after allogeneic transplant. Tail vein injection delivered 10^7 T-cell-depleted bone marrow cells and 10^6 splenic CD5+ T cells. This table comes from immunoSEQ multiplex PCR, and its TCRdb copy is limited to in-frame clones, with some not included. The sample yields about 9,000 clones, 35% to 40% seen once. A note on this clone: Gene names and germline match the mouse. The CDR3 goes on 1 residue after the read ends, and that part is filled in from the germline J gene.

V was pared by 5 bases and J by 7 bases, with 5 bases of the junction left unmatched. The germline CDR1 and CDR2 sequences are SGHSA and FRNQAP. This CDR3 is 12 amino acids long. What was sequenced was skin. The rearrangement uses TRBV16 and TRBJ2-7, with 7 bases identical to TRBD1. This clonotype was sampled from a female BALB/c mouse given C57BL/6 T cells with graft-versus-host disease after an allogeneic hematopoietic cell transplant. The CDR3 DNA, read in part, is TGTGCAAGCAGCGCGACAGGGTGGGAACAGTAC. Protein: CASSATGWEQY. In full, the CDR3 reads CASSATGWEQYF. The entire variable domain, with the rest obtained from reference TRBV16 and TRBJ2-7, is as follows: NAGVIQTPRHKVTGKGQEATLWCEPISGHSAVFWYRQTIVQGLEFLTYFRNQAPIDDSGMPKERFSAQMPNQSHSTLKIQSTQPQDSAVYLCASSATGWEQYFGPGTRLTVL.